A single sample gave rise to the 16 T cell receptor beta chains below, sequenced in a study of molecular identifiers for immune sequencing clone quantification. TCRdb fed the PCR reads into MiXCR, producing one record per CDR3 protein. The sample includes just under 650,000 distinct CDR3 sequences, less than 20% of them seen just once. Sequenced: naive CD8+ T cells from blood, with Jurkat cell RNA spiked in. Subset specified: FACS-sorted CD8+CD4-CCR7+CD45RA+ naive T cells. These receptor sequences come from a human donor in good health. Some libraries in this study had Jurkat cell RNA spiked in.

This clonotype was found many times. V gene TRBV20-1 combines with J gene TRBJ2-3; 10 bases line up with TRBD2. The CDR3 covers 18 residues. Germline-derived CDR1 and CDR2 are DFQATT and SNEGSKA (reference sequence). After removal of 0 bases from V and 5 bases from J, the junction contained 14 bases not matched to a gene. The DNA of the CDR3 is TGCAGTGCTAGAGATTCCAGCCTTCTAGCGGGAGTGGTAGATACGCAGTATTTT. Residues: CSARDSSLLAGVVDTQYF.

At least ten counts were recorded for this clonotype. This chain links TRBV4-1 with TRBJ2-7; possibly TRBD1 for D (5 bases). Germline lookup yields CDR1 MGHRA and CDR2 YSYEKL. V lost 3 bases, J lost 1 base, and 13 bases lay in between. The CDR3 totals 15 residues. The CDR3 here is CASSHQIAGSYEQYF. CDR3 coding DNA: TGCGCCAGCAGCCACCAGATCGCAGGGTCCTACGAGCAGTACTTC.

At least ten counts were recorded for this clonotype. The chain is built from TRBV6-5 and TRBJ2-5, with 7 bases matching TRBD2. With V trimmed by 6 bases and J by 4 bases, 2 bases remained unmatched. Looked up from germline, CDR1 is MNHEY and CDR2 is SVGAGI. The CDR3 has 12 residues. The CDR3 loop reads CASSWGGETQYF. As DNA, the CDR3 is TGTGCCAGCAGCTGGGGGGGAGAGACCCAGTACTTC.

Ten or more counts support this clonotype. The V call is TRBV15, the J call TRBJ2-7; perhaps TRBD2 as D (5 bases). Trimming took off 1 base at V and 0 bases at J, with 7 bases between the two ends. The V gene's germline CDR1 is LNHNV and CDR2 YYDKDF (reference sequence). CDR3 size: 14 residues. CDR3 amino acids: CATSRVGSSYEQYF. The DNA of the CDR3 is TGTGCCACCAGCAGAGTGGGGAGCTCCTACGAGCAGTACTTC. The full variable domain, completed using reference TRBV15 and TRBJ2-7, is DAMVIQNPRYQVTQFGKPVTLSCSQTLNHNVMYWYQQKSSQAPKLLFHYYDKDFNNEADTPDNFQSRRPNTSFCFLDIRSPGLGDTAMYLCATSRVGSSYEQYFGPGTRLTVT.

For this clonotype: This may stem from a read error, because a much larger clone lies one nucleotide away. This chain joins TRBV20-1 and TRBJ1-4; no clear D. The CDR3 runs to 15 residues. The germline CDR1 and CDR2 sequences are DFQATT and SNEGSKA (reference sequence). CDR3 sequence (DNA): TGCAGTGCTAGTGGGAGTGGGGAACCTAATGGAAAACTGTTTTTT. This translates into CSASGSGEPNGKLFF.

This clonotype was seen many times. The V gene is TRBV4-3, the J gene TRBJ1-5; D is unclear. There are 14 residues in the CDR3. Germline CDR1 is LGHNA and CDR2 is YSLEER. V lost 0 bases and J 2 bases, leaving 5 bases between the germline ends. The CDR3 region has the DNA TGCGCCAGCAGCCAAGAACTAGGCAATCAGCCCCAGCATTTT. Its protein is CASSQELGNQPQHF.

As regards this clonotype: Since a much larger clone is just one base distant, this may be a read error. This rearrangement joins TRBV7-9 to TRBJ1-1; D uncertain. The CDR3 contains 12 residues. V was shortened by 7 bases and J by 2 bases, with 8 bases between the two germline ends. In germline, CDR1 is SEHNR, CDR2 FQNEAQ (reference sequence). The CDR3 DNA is TGTGCCAGCACCCTCCACAACACTGAAGCTTTCTTT. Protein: CASTLHNTEAFF.

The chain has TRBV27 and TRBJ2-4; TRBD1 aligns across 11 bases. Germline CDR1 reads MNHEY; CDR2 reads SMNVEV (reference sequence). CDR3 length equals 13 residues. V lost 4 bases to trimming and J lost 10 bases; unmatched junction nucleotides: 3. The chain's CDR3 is CASSSGTGGIQYF. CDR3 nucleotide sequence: TGTGCCAGCAGTTCCGGGACAGGGGGAATTCAGTACTTC.

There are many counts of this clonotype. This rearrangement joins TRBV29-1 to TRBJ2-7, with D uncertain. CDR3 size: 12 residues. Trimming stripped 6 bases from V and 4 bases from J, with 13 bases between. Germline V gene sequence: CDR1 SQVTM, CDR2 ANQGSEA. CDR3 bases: TGCAGCGTGGCCAGTCTTGGGTACGAGCAGTACTTC. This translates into CSVASLGYEQYF.

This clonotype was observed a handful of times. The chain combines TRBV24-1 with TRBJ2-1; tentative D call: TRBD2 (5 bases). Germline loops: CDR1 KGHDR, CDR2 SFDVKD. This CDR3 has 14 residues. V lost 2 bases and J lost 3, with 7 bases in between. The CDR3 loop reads CATSDSGFYNEQFF. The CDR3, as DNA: TGTGCCACCAGTGATTCGGGGTTCTACAATGAGCAGTTCTTC.

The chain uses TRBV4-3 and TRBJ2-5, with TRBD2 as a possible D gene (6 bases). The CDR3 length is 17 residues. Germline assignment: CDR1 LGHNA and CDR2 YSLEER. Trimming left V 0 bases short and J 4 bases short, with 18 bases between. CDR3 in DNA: TGCGCCAGCAGCCAAGATCTACGGGGAGGATCAGGAGAGACCCAGTACTTC. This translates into CASSQDLRGGSGETQYF.

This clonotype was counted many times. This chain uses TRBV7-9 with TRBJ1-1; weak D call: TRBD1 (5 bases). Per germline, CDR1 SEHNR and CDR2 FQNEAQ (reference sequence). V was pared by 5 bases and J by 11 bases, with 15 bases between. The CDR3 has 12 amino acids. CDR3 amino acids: CASSMMGGEAFF. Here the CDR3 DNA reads TGTGCCAGCAGCATGATGGGGGGGGAGGCTTTCTTT.

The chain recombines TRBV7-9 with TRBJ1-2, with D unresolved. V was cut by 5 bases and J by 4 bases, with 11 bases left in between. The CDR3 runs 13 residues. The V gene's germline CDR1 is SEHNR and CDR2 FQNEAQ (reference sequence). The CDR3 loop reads CASSRRTAYGYTF. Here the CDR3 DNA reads TGTGCCAGCAGCCGACGGACGGCCTATGGCTACACCTTC.

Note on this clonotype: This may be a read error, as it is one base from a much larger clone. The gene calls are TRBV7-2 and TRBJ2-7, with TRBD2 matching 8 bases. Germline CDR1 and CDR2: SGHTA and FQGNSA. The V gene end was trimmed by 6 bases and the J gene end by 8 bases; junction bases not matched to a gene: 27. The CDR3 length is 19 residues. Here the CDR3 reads CASSPNGESGLAPEDKQYF. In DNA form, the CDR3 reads TGTGCCAGCAGTCCAAACGGGGAGAGCGGACTAGCCCCTGAGGACAAGCAGTACTTC.

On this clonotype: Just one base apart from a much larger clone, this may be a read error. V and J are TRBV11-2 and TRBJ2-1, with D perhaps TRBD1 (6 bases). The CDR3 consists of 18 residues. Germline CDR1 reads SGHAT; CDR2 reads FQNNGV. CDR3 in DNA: TGTGCCAGCGGCTTAGTTACCGGGGCCAGGGGCATGAACAATGAGCAGTTCTTC. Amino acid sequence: CASGLVTGARGMNNEQFF.

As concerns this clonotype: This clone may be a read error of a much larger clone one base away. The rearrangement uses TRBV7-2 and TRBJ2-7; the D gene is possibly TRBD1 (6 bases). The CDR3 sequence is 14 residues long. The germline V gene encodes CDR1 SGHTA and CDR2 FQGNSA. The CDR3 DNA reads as TGTGCCAGCAGCTCACCCGGGACATTCTACGAGCGGTACTTC. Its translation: CASSSPGTFYERYF.